Listed below are T cell receptor beta chains from one sample, sequenced in a study of blood T cell repertoires in COVID-19. Method: immunoSEQ multiplex PCR; TCRdb's copy keeps in-frame clones and lacks some. The table includes around 310,000 clones, approximately 90% detected once. Material: peripheral blood. The receptor source for this set is a woman between 55 and 75 years old with acute or convalescent COVID-19. The CDR3 runs from the conserved cysteine through the conserved F or W. The D gene is left open where the match is weak. Clone size appears in some rows only: once, few, many, or a class for an expanded clone.

TRBV7-3	NA	TRBD2	TRBJ2-2	CASSPSAGVTGELFF	TGTGCCAGCAGCCCCTCAGCGGGAGTAACCGGGGAGCTGTTTTTT
TRBV19	NA	TRBD1	TRBJ2-7	CASRPTGGLSYEQYF	TGTGCCAGTAGGCCTACAGGGGGACTTTCCTACGAGCAGTACTTC
TRBV18	NA	NA	TRBJ2-4	CASSLSGSKNIQYF	TGTGCCAGCTCACTCTCCGGGAGCAAAAACATTCAGTACTTC
TRBV4-1	NA	NA	TRBJ1-5	CASSQEGASNQPQHF	TGCGCCAGCAGCCAAGAGGGGGCTAGCAATCAGCCCCAGCATTTT
TRBV30	NA	NA	TRBJ1-3	CAWSGTDSGNTIYF	TGTGCCTGGAGTGGGACAGACTCTGGAAACACCATATATTTT
TRBV24-1	NA	NA	TRBJ1-2	CATSDLHFNYGYTF	TGTGCCACCAGTGATTTGCACTTTAACTATGGCTACACCTTC
TRBV7-3	NA	NA	TRBJ1-2	CASGNPRGGGDYGYTF	TGTGCCAGCGGCAACCCCCGGGGGGGAGGCGACTATGGCTACACCTTC
TRBV21-1	few	NA	TRBJ1-2	CAVTKDSPNGYTF	TGTGCCGTCACGAAGGATAGCCCTAATGGCTACACCTTC
TRBV12-5	NA	TRBD2	TRBJ2-2	CASGLTLAGLTGELFF	TGTGCTAGTGGTTTGACTCTAGCGGGACTCACCGGGGAGCTGTTTTTT
TRBV28	NA	NA	TRBJ2-7	CASSLLGVREQYF	TGTGCCAGCAGTTTATTAGGGGTTCGGGAGCAGTACTTC
TRBV5-1	NA	NA	TRBJ2-3	CASSSTYPAAGDTQYF	TGCGCCAGCAGCTCCACCTACCCAGCGGCTGGAGATACGCAGTATTTT
TRBV9	NA	NA	TRBJ1-1	CASSVDDLPLPRANPMNTEAFF	TGTGCCAGCAGCGTAGATGACCTCCCTTTGCCCAGGGCTAATCCCATGAACACTGAAGCTTTCTTT
TRBV9	few	NA	TRBJ1-2	CASSVGGGGRGNGYTF	TGTGCCAGCAGCGTAGGTGGGGGAGGTAGGGGCAATGGCTACACCTTC
TRBV27	NA	NA	TRBJ1-5	CASSPRGYSNQPQHF	TGTGCCAGCAGTCCCCGAGGGTATAGCAATCAGCCCCAGCATTTT
TRBV6-5	NA	NA	TRBJ1-1	CASSRDSVGTEAFF	TGTGCCAGCAGCCGGGACTCCGTGGGTACTGAAGCTTTCTTT
TRBV5-1	NA	TRBD2	TRBJ2-2	CASSYSLALNTGELFF	TGCGCCAGCAGCTACTCACTAGCGCTGAACACCGGGGAGCTGTTTTTT
TRBV28	NA	TRBD2	TRBJ2-3	CATIGGGSGDTQYF	TGTGCCACCATTGGCGGGGGAAGTGGAGATACGCAGTATTTT